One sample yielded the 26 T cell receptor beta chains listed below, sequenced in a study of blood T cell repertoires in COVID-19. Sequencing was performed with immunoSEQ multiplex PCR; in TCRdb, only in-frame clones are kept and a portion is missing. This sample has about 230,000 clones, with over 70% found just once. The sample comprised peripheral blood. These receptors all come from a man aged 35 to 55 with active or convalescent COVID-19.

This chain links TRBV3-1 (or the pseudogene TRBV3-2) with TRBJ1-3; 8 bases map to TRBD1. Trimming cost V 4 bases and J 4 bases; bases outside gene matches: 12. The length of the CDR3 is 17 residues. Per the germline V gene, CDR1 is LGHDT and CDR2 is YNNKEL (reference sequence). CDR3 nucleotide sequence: TGTGCCAGCAGCCCCCACTACCAGACAGGGGCCGGAAACACCATATATTTT. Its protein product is CASSPHYQTGAGNTIYF.

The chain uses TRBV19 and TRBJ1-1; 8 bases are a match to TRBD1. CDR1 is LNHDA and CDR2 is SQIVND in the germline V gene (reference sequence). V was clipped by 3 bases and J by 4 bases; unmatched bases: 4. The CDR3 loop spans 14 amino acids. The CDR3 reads CASSIGQGGTEAFF. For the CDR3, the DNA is TGTGCCAGTAGTATTGGACAGGGCGGCACTGAAGCTTTCTTT.

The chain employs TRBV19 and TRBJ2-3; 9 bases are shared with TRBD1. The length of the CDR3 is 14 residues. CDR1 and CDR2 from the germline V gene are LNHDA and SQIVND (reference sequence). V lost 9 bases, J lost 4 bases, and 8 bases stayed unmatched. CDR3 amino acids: CASIPGQGADTQYF. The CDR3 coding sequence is TGTGCCAGCATACCGGGACAGGGAGCAGATACGCAGTATTTT.

CDR3 bases: TGTGCCAGCAGCTTGTTGGACAGGGGGGGTGAGCAGTTCTTC. It codes for CASSLLDRGGEQFF. The chain couples TRBV5-6 to TRBJ2-1; 10 nucleotides match TRBD1. Germline loops: CDR1 SGHDT, CDR2 YYEEEE. The CDR3 has 14 amino acids. Germline trimming cut 1 base from V and 9 bases from J; bases unmatched to any gene: 4. Looking up the rest from reference TRBV5-6 and TRBJ2-1 gives the full variable domain: DAGVTQSPTHLIKTRGQQVTLRCSPKSGHDTVSWYQQALGQGPQFIFQYYEEEERQRGNFPDRFSGHQFPNYSSELNVNALLLGDSALYLCASSLLDRGGEQFFGPGTRLTVL.

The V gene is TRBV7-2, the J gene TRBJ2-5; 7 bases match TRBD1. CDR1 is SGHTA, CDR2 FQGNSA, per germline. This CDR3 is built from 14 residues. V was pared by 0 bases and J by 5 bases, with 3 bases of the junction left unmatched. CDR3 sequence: CASSLAGQFETQYF. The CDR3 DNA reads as TGTGCCAGCAGCTTAGCGGGACAGTTCGAGACCCAGTACTTC. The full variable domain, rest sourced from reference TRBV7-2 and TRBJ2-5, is GAGVSQSPSNKVTEKGKDVELRCDPISGHTALYWYRQSLGQGLEFLIYFQGNSAPDKSGLPSDRFSAERTGGSVSTLTIQRTQQEDSAVYLCASSLAGQFETQYFGPGTRLLVL.

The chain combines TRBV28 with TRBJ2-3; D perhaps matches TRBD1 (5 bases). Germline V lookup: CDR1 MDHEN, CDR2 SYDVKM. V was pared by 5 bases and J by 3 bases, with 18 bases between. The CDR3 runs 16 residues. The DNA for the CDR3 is TGTGCCAGCAGTCCCCCTCGGGTTAGGGGAACAGATACGCAGTATTTT. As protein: CASSPPRVRGTDTQYF.

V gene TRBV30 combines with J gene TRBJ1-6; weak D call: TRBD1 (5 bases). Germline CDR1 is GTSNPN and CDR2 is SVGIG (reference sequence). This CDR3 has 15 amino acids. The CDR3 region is CAEGRRQNYNSPLHF. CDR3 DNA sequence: TGTGCGGAGGGGCGGCGACAGAACTATAATTCACCCCTCCACTTT.

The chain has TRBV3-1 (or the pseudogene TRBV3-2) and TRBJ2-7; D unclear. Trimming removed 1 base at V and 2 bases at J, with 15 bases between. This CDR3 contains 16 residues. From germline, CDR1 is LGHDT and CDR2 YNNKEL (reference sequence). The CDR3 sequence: CASSQVGSFTPYEQYF. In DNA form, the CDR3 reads TGTGCCAGCAGCCAAGTGGGCAGTTTTACCCCCTACGAGCAGTACTTC.

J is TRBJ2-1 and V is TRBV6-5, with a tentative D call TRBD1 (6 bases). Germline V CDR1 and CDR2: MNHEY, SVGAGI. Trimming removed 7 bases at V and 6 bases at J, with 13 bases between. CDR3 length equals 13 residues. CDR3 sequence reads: CASNLQGGNEQFF. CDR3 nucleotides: TGTGCCAGCAACCTACAGGGTGGCAATGAGCAGTTCTTC.

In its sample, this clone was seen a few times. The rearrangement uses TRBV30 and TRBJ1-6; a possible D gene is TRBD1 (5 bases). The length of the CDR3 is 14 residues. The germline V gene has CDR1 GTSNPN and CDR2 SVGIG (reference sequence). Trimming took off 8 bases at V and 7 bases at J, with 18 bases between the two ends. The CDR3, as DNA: TGTGCCGCTGTAGGACAAATCGGAAATTCACCCCTCCACTTT. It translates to CAAVGQIGNSPLHF.

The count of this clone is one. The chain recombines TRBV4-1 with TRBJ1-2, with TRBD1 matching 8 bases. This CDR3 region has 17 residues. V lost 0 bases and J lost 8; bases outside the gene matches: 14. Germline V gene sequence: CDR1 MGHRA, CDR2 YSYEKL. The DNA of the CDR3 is TGCGCCAGCAGCCAAGATCGGGGCCAGGGGGCGCGTAAGGGCTACACCTTC. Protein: CASSQDRGQGARKGYTF.

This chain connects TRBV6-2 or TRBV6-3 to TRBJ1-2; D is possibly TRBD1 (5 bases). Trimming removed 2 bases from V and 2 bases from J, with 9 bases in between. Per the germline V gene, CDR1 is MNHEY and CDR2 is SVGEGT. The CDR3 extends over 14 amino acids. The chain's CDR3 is CASSYVDSNYGYTF. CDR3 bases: TGTGCCAGCAGTTACGTTGACAGCAACTATGGCTACACCTTC.

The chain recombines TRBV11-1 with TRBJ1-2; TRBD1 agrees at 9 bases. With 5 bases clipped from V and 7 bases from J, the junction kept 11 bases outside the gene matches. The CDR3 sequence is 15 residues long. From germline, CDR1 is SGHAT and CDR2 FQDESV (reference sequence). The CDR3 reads CASSTMDRGPSGYTF. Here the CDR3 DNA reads TGTGCCAGCAGCACGATGGACAGGGGACCGAGTGGCTACACCTTC.

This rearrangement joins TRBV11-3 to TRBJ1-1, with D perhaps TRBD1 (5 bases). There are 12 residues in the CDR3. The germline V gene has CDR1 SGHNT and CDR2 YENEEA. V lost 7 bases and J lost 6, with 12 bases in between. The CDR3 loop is CASTQGVAEAFF. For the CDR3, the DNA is TGTGCCAGCACCCAAGGGGTCGCTGAAGCTTTCTTT.

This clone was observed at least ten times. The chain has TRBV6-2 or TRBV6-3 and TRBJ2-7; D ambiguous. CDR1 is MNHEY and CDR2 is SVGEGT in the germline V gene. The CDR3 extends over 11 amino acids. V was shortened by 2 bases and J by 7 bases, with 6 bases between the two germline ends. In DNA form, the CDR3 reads TGTGCCAGCAGTTACGGCAGGGAGCAGTACTTC. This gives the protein CASSYGREQYF.

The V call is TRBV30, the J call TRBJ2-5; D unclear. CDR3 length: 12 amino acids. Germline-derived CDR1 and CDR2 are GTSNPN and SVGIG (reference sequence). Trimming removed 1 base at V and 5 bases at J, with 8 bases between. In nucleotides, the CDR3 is TGTGCCTGGAGTGGGGCACGGGAGACCCAGTACTTC. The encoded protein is CAWSGARETQYF.

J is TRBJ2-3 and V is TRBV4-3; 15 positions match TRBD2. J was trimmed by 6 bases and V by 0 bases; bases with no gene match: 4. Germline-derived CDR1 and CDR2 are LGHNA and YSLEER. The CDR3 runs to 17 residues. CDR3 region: CASSQEGLAGGRDTQYF. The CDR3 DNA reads TGCGCCAGCAGCCAAGAGGGACTAGCGGGGGGTAGGGATACGCAGTATTTT.

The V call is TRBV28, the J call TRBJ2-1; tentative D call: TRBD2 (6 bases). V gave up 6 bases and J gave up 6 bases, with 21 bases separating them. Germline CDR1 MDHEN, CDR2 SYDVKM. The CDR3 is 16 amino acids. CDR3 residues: CASSPNPAGRGNEQFF. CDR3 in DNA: TGTGCCAGCAGCCCAAATCCTGCGGGACGGGGCAATGAGCAGTTCTTC.

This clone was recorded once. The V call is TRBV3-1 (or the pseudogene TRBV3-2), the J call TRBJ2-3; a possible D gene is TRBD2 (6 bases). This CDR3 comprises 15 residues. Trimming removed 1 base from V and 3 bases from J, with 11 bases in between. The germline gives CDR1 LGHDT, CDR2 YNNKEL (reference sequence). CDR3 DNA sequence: TGTGCCAGCAGCCAAGGACTAGGTAATACAGATACGCAGTATTTT. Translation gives CASSQGLGNTDTQYF.

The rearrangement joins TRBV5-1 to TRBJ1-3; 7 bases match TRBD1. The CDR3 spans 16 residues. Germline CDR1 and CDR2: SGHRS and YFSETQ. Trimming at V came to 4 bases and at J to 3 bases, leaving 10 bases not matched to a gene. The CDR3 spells CASSGTDRALGNTIYF. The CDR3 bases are TGCGCCAGCAGCGGAACCGACAGGGCCCTTGGAAACACCATATATTTT.

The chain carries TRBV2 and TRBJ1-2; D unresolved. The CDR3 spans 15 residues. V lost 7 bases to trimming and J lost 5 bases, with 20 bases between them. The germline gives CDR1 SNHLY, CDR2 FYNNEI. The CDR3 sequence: CASTPRTLNSYGYTF. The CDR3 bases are TGTGCCAGCACCCCTCGGACTCTAAACTCATATGGCTACACCTTC.

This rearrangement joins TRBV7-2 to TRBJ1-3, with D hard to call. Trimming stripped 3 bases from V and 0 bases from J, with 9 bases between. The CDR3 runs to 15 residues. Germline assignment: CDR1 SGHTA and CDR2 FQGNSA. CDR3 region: CASSFIQHSGNTIYF. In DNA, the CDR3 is TGTGCCAGCAGCTTTATACAGCACTCTGGAAACACCATATATTTT.

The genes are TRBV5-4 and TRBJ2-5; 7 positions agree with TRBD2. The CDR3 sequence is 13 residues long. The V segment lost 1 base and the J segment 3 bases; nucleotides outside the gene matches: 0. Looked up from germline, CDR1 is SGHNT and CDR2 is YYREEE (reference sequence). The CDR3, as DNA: TGTGCCAGCAGCTTGCGGGGGGAAGAGACCCAGTACTTC. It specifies CASSLRGEETQYF.

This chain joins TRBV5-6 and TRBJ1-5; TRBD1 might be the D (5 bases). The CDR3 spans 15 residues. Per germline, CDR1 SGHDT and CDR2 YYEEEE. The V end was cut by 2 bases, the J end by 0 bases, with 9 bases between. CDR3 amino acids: CASSLSGGSNQPQHF. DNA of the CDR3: TGTGCCAGCAGCTTATCGGGGGGTAGCAATCAGCCCCAGCATTTT.

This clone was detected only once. The CDR3 loop is CASSYSRNTDTQYF. DNA for the CDR3: TGTGCCAGCAGTTACTCGAGGAACACAGATACGCAGTATTTT. V is TRBV6-5 and J is TRBJ2-3; D call uncertain. V shed 0 bases and J shed 2 bases, with 6 bases lying between them. The V gene's germline CDR1 is MNHEY and CDR2 SVGAGI. This CDR3 is 14 amino acids long.

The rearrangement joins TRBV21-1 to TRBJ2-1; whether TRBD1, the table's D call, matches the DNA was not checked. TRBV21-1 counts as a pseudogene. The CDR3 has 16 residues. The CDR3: CASSKAHSGPLNEQFF. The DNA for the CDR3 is TGTGCCAGCAGCAAAGCCCACTCAGGCCCTTTGAATGAGCAGTTCTTC.